This T cell receptor (beta chain) appears in the sequencing data of a study of Tregs in tolerant kidney transplant recipients. On the study more broadly: An approximately 3-day belatacept mixed lymphocyte reaction, sometimes plus 5-day graft donor restimulation, preceded CD4+CD25+CD127- sorting. Recipient cells were told from donor cells by antibody staining. Study-wide results and limits: Biological reproducibility was not directly addressed, but technical replication error appeared minimal. Validation in larger populations is needed because few patients were studied.

From germline, CDR1 is SGHTA and CDR2 FQGNSA. The CDR3 is made up of 14 amino acids. The V end was cut by 1 base, the J end by 2 bases, with 8 bases between. Assay: immunoSEQ multiplex PCR; the TCRdb copy retains only in-frame clones and omits some. The table records 35,000 to 50,000 clones, over 95% of them present only once. Points on this clone: Its antigen remains unidentified.

This TCR derives from a human donor in good health. The rearrangement joins TRBV7-2 to TRBJ1-2, with D perhaps TRBD1 (5 bases). The specimen sequenced was Tregs from blood cultured with allogeneic cells. This CDR3 is CASSLVGTNYGYTF. As DNA, the CDR3 is TGTGCCAGCAGCTTAGTCGGGACCAACTATGGCTACACCTTC.